The next 3 T cell receptor beta chains were all read from a single sample in a study of cytomegalovirus exposure and HLA in healthy donors. PCR primers comprised 60 Vbeta and 13 Jbeta primers. Profiling relied on immunoSEQ multiplex PCR, and the TCRdb table lists in-frame clones only, not all of them. This sample has about 43,000 clones, with roughly half found just once. Sequencing input: PBMCs. These receptors were collected from a man in his sixties in good health and CMV-seronegative.

The rearrangement uses TRBV19 and TRBJ2-1; unclear D gene. This CDR3 has 13 amino acids. Trimming cost V 5 bases and J 6 bases, with 11 bases left between them. Germline V gene data show CDR1 as LNHDA and CDR2 as SQIVND (reference sequence). CDR3: CASSLRQANEQFF. CDR3 in DNA: TGTGCCAGTAGTCTCCGCCAGGCCAATGAGCAGTTCTTC.

The rearrangement joins TRBV7-2 to TRBJ1-2; no clear D gene. The V gene lost 3 bases and the J gene lost 8 bases, with 19 bases spanning the gap. CDR3 length: 15 amino acids. CDR1 is SGHTA and CDR2 is FQGNSA in the germline V gene. The CDR3, as DNA: TGTGCCAGCAGCTTCCTCCGAGGGCCTAGCGGAGGCTACACCTTC. Amino acids: CASSFLRGPSGGYTF.

The genes are TRBV29-1 and TRBJ2-7, with D possibly matching TRBD1 (5 bases). Germline-derived CDR1 and CDR2 are SQVTM and ANQGSEA. The CDR3 totals 14 residues. Trimming took off 3 bases at V and 2 bases at J, with 14 bases between the two ends. The DNA for the CDR3 is TGCAGCGTTGAGTTGGGGCAGGTTACCTACGAGCAGTACTTC. This encodes CSVELGQVTYEQYF.